What follows is one T cell receptor (beta chain) and its context. What antigen it recognizes has not been identified. Base qualities are not at hand, and no much larger clone is one base apart. Using the deep immunoSEQ assay, TCR CDR3 regions were amplified from genomic DNA by multiplex PCR. Genomic DNA extracted from each cell subset was distributed evenly over all wells of several immunoSEQ 96-well plates, and each plate served as one replicate. For sorted subsets, each replicate PCR was loaded with 200 ng genomic DNA, equivalent to 25,000 to 35,000 T cell genomes. Purified libraries were quantified with a Qubit 3.0 fluorometer, sized on a Bioanalyzer 2100, and re-quantified with the KAPA Library Quantification kit. Each immunoSEQ 96-well plate was sequenced on its own single-read 150-cycle Illumina NextSeq 550 flow cell. The authors' pipeline ran thus. Because only junctional sequences without quality scores were contained in the immunoSEQ output, filtering matching that applied to full-length reads could not be performed. To assign V/J genes and CDR3, sequences were annotated using PyIR, a Python wrapper for IgBLAST v1.9, with IMGT germline references. Reads with weak V/J assignments (E-value above 1e-6), missing CDR3, stop codons, out-of-frame junctions, or ambiguous translated residues were removed. V3J clonotypes were defined by identical inferred V gene, J gene, and CDR3 amino acid sequence. Percentage overlap between repertoires was computed as shared unique clonotypes divided by the size of the smaller repertoire. RTK rarefaction, the Chao1 estimator, and Recon v2.1 estimates of unobserved clonotypes were used to assess repertoire richness. OLGA was used to compute generation probabilities for all TCRbeta clonotypes that the gDNA method yielded from a few donors. TCRdb holds this immuneACCESS table with in-frame rearrangements only. Some clones are missing; in checked studies, unresolved V genes explain under half, and the rest has no known cause. The DNA gave D and trimming, while V, J and clone size come from that table. This sample lists millions of clones; around 94% were detected once. The ten largest clones take up 0.11% to 0.15% of the sample.

Trimming accounts for 4 bases at V and 5 bases at J, while the number of junction bases matched to no gene is 11. Looking up the germline V gene (reference sequence) yields CDR1 SEHNR and CDR2 FQNEAQ. The CDR3 runs 17 residues from the cysteine to the phenylalanine. Just the 51-base CDR3 DNA is kept, in frame starting at base 1. The donors were healthy, HIV-negative adults who had no recently reported acute infections or vaccinations. Every donor was a Caucasian adult residing in Nashville, Tennessee, USA. Magnetic negative selection was used to enrich CD4+ T cells, after which naive cells were positively selected on CD45RA and the negative fraction became the memory subset. Blood was collected by leukapheresis, and PBMCs were isolated by Ficoll-Histopaque density gradient centrifugation and then cryopreserved in liquid nitrogen vapor phase. Analytical flow cytometry was used to check the purity and quantity of every magnetically sorted T cell population. Genomic DNA was isolated from each sorted fraction and quantified by UV absorbance on a Nanodrop 2000c.

This record comes from a study of shared clonotypes between healthy human individuals (dated by TCRdb to the early 2020s). Some background on the complete study: Three men and a couple of women, aged 18 to 49 years, made up the cohort. Per donor, leukapheresis produced somewhere between about 0.85 and 10 billion PBMCs. Libraries were prepared and TCR repertoires were sequenced by different laboratories using diverse techniques, in order to increase sequencing depth and limit assay-specific biases. For each donor, CD4 naive and CD4 memory were each run on three plates, CD8 naive on two plates, and CD8 memory on one plate. To estimate repertoire size and how much clonotypes are shared between individuals, the study performed deep sequencing of blood TCR repertoires from about 5 healthy adults.

Paper-wide results and their limitations: Estimated clonotype richness was generally larger for naive than for memory subsets. Clonotypes shared by all four sorted-subset donors showed higher generation probabilities than non-shared clonotypes. Incomplete sequencing was indicated by rarefaction of sorted-subset datasets, despite the large sequencing depth. Because the study included only a small number of donors, the genetic and exposure-history diversity represented was limited. Approximately 5% of naive CD4, 3.5% of naive CD8, about 2.5% of memory CD4, and 0.35% to 0.4% of memory CD8 clonotypes were shared across a few donors. Only blood was sampled, and tissue TCR repertoires likely differ from those in blood. Pairwise subsampling led to the expectation that sequencing depth would affect the degree of clonotype sharing among donors.

The sequence links TRBV7-9 to TRBJ1-1; 12 bases in the junction line up with TRBD1. The receptor was derived from a man aged 18-30 years in good health. Sequencing was done on a sample of naive CD4+ T cells sorted from blood. In the paper's terms, the cell subset or site label means: CD45RA+ positively selected. The DNA sequence is as follows: TGTGCCAGCAGCTCCGGTCCCGGGACAGGGGGCATTACTGAAGCTTTCTTT. Translated, this gives CASSSGPGTGGITEAFF.